The 18 T cell receptor beta chains presented below share a single source sample, sequenced in a study of cytomegalovirus exposure and HLA in healthy donors. The PCR employed 60 Vbeta primers together with 13 Jbeta primers. Some clones are missing from TCRdb's copy, which holds only in-frame ones; the method was immunoSEQ multiplex PCR. The table lists 150,000 or so clones, 82% of them singletons. Material for sequencing was PBMCs. The source of these receptors is a woman aged 45-59 years in good health and CMV-seropositive.

The chain couples TRBV19 to TRBJ1-2; 8 bases align to TRBD1. V shed 10 bases, J shed 2 bases, and the junction held 15 bases outside the gene matches. The germline CDR1 and CDR2 sequences are LNHDA and SQIVND (reference sequence). The CDR3 runs to 16 residues. In DNA, the CDR3 is TGTGCCACCACCCCTCCCGGGACAGGTCTGAACTATGGCTACACCTTC. This encodes CATTPPGTGLNYGYTF.

For the CDR3, the DNA is TGTGCCTGGAGTGTACGGGTAGGAGAAAAACTGTTTTTT. It encodes CAWSVRVGEKLFF. The J gene is TRBJ1-4, the V gene TRBV30; no clear D. The V and J ends lost 0 bases and 8 bases respectively, with 10 bases between them. Germline lookup yields CDR1 GTSNPN and CDR2 SVGIG (reference sequence). This CDR3 contains 13 residues.

The chain joins TRBV4-2 to TRBJ2-3; TRBD2 aligns across 8 bases. This CDR3 region has 16 residues. CDR1 is LGHNA, CDR2 YNFKEQ, per germline. The V segment lost 4 bases and the J segment 4 bases; nucleotides outside the gene matches: 10. The CDR3 sequence: CASSRTDPGGPDTQYF. The CDR3 DNA follows: TGTGCCAGCAGCCGAACCGACCCGGGGGGGCCAGATACGCAGTATTTT.

The V gene is TRBV29-1, the J gene TRBJ2-3; TRBD2 agrees at 8 bases. CDR3 length: 15 residues. Unmatched junction bases numbered 11, after V lost 4 bases and J lost 5 bases. Germline V CDR1 and CDR2: SQVTM, ANQGSEA. The DNA of the CDR3 is TGCAGCGTTGGGTCCGGGGGGGGCCGGGTAGATACGCAGTATTTT. This gives the protein CSVGSGGGRVDTQYF.

The chain carries TRBV10-3 and TRBJ2-7, with 9 positions matching TRBD1. V lost 10 bases, J lost 4 bases, and 8 bases stayed unmatched. Germline loops: CDR1 ENHRY, CDR2 SYGVKD. The CDR3 is made up of 13 amino acids. CDR3 in DNA: TGTGCCACCCGTACAGGGGGCACTTACGAGCAGTACTTC. Its protein product is CATRTGGTYEQYF.

This clone was counted a few times. This chain links TRBV2 with TRBJ2-1; 11 nucleotides match TRBD1. Germline CDR1 reads SNHLY; CDR2 reads FYNNEI. This CDR3 has 14 amino acids. The trim removed 6 bases at V and 5 bases at J, leaving 3 bases unmatched. The CDR3 DNA is TGTGCCAGCAGGGGACAGGGGGAGAACAATGAGCAGTTCTTC. Translated, it gives CASRGQGENNEQFF.

The rearrangement joins TRBV5-1 to TRBJ1-6; D gene unclear. Germline CDR1 and CDR2: SGHRS and YFSETQ. Trimming pared 4 bases from V and 14 bases from J, leaving 19 bases between. This CDR3 has 14 residues. The CDR3 loop is CASSETLRPSTLHF. The CDR3, as DNA: TGCGCCAGCAGCGAGACCCTCAGGCCCTCGACCCTCCACTTT.

The J gene is TRBJ2-7, the V gene TRBV18; D gene uncertain. V dropped 3 bases and J dropped 2 bases, with 8 bases sitting between them. The germline CDR1 and CDR2 sequences are KGHSH and LQKENI. This CDR3 is 13 amino acids long. DNA for the CDR3: TGTGCCAGCTCACCTCCCAGGACCTACGAGCAGTACTTC. This codes for CASSPPRTYEQYF.

The rearrangement links TRBV5-1 to TRBJ1-2; D may be TRBD1 (5 bases). Trimming took off 3 bases at V and 4 bases at J, with 16 bases between the two ends. The CDR3 runs 15 residues. The germline V gene encodes CDR1 SGHRS and CDR2 YFSETQ. This chain's CDR3 is CASSSDFTGVYGYTF. For the CDR3, the DNA is TGCGCCAGCAGCTCTGATTTTACAGGTGTCTATGGCTACACCTTC.

The table lists this clone with a count of one. This sample includes further DNA sequences coding for the same CDR3. The V call is TRBV27, the J call TRBJ2-7, with D possibly TRBD1 on 6 matching bases. The ends were cut back, 2 bases at V and 3 bases at J, with 11 bases in the middle. Germline CDR1 MNHEY, CDR2 SMNVEV (reference sequence). CDR3 size: 14 residues. The CDR3 DNA reads as TGTGCCAGCAGTTTAAAACAGGGCAGCTACGAGCAGTACTTC. Translated, it gives CASSLKQGSYEQYF.

This rearrangement joins TRBV7-2 to TRBJ2-3; TRBD2 agrees at 10 bases. Germline loops: CDR1 SGHTA, CDR2 FQGNSA. The CDR3 sequence is 14 residues long. Trimming at V came to 6 bases and at J to 4 bases, leaving 4 bases not matched to a gene. CDR3 DNA: TGTGCCAGCAGAAGAGCGGGGGGGCCAGATACGCAGTATTTT. Protein sequence: CASRRAGGPDTQYF.

This clone was observed a handful of times. This chain joins TRBV7-2 and TRBJ2-1, with D perhaps matching TRBD1 (7 bases). From germline, CDR1 is SGHTA and CDR2 FQGNSA. V was trimmed by 5 bases and J by 7 bases, leaving 15 bases between them. The CDR3 runs 14 residues. The CDR3 reads CASSTRQGLNEQFF. CDR3 DNA: TGTGCCAGCAGCACCCGACAGGGACTTAATGAGCAGTTCTTC.

The chain joins TRBV7-2 to TRBJ2-3; D perhaps matches TRBD2 (5 bases). This CDR3 is 16 amino acids long. The V end lost 5 bases, the J end lost 0 bases, and 15 bases lay between the germline ends. From germline, CDR1 is SGHTA and CDR2 FQGNSA. The CDR3 DNA follows: TGTGCCAGCAGCCCGTGGGCCAGCGGTAGCACAGATACGCAGTATTTT. Its translation is CASSPWASGSTDTQYF. The whole variable domain, filled in from reference TRBV7-2 and TRBJ2-3, reads GAGVSQSPSNKVTEKGKDVELRCDPISGHTALYWYRQSLGQGLEFLIYFQGNSAPDKSGLPSDRFSAERTGGSVSTLTIQRTQQEDSAVYLCASSPWASGSTDTQYFGPGTRLTVL.

The rearrangement links TRBV5-1 to TRBJ2-1; 9 bases align to TRBD2. The junction had 4 bases not matched to a gene; V was cut back by 4 bases and J by 5 bases. The CDR3 contains 14 residues. Germline lookup yields CDR1 SGHRS and CDR2 YFSETQ. The CDR3 sequence: CASSKAGGNNEQFF. CDR3 nucleotide sequence: TGCGCCAGCAGCAAAGCGGGGGGAAACAATGAGCAGTTCTTC.

V usage is TRBV30 and J usage is TRBJ2-3; 8 nucleotides line up with TRBD2. V lost 0 bases and J lost 4; bases outside the gene matches: 3. CDR3 length: 14 amino acids. From germline, CDR1 is GTSNPN and CDR2 SVGIG (reference sequence). CDR3 sequence reads: CAWSVPGGADTQYF. The CDR3 DNA sequence: TGTGCCTGGAGTGTCCCCGGGGGGGCAGATACGCAGTATTTT.

The J gene is TRBJ1-2, the V gene TRBV29-1; 11 nucleotides agree with TRBD1. The junction had 10 bases not matched to a gene; V was cut back by 0 bases and J by 7 bases. Germline V gives CDR1 SQVTM, CDR2 ANQGSEA. The CDR3 sequence is 16 residues long. This chain's CDR3 is CSVEEGGDRGTGGYTF. The DNA of the CDR3 is TGCAGCGTTGAAGAAGGGGGGGACAGGGGGACGGGTGGCTACACCTTC.

In its sample, this clone was seen a few times. The chain carries TRBV5-1 and TRBJ2-7, with 8 bases lining up with TRBD1. Germline CDR1 SGHRS, CDR2 YFSETQ. V was clipped by 5 bases and J by 0 bases; unmatched bases: 4. The CDR3 totals 14 residues. The DNA of the CDR3 is TGCGCCAGCAGTCGGGACAGGAGCTCCTACGAGCAGTACTTC. Amino acids: CASSRDRSSYEQYF.

CDR3 protein: CASGDRTPGAYEQYF. CDR3 sequence (DNA): TGCGCCAGCGGGGACAGGACGCCTGGAGCTTACGAGCAGTACTTC. The gene calls are TRBV10-2 and TRBJ2-7; TRBD1 matches 8 bases. V trimming: 8 bases; J trimming: 4 bases; junction bases outside the gene matches: 13. The germline CDR1 and CDR2 sequences are WSHSY and SAAADI. CDR3 length: 15 amino acids.